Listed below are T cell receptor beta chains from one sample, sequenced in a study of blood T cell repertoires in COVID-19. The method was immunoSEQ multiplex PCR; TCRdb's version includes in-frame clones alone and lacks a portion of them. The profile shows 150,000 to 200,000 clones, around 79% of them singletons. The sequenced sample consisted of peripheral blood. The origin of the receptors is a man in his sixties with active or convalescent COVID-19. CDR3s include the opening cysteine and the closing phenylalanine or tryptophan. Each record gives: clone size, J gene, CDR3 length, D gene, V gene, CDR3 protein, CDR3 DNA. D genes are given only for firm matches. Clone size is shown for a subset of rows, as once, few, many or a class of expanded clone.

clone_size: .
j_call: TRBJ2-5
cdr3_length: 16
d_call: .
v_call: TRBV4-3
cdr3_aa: CASSQDQEGGRETQYF
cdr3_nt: TGCGCCAGCAGCCAAGATCAAGAGGGAGGACGGGAGACCCAGTACTTC

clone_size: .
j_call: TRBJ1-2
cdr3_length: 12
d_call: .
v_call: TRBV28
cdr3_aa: CASSPGNYGYTF
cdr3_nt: TGTGCCAGCAGCCCAGGGAACTATGGCTACACCTTC

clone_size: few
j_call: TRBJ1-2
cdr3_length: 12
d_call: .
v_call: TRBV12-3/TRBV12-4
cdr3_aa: CASRFSENGYTF
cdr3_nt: TGTGCCAGCAGGTTTTCGGAGAATGGCTACACCTTC

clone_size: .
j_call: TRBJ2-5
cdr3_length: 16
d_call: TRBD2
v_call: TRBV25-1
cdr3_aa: CASSATGRAGGETQYF
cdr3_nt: TGTGCCAGCAGTGCGACGGGTAGGGCGGGAGGAGAGACCCAGTACTTC

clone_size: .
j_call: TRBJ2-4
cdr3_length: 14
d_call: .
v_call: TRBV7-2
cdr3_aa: CASSLNSRANIQYF
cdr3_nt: TGTGCCAGCAGCTTAAACTCGCGTGCGAACATTCAGTACTTC

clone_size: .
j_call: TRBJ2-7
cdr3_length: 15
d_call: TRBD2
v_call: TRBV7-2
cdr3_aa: CASSPIGTSGSEQYF
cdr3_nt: TGTGCCAGCAGCCCGATCGGGACTAGCGGGAGCGAGCAGTACTTC

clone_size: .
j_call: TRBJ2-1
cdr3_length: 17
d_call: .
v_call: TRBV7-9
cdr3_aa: CASSPRTPGYSYNEQFF
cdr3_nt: TGTGCCAGCAGCCCCAGAACGCCAGGTTACTCCTACAATGAGCAGTTCTTC

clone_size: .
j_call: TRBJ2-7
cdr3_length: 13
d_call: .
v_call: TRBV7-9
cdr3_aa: CASSHGGSYEQYF
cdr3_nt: TGTGCCAGCAGCCATGGAGGGTCCTACGAGCAGTACTTC

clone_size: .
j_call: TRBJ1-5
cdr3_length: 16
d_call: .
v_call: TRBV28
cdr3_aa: CASRSISQGPYQPQHF
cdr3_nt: TGTGCCAGCAGATCCATCTCCCAGGGTCCTTATCAGCCCCAGCATTTT

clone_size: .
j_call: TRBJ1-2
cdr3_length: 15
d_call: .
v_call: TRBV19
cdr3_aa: CASSINGEGVIRYTF
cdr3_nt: TGTGCCAGTAGTATCAACGGGGAAGGTGTCATTCGCTACACCTTC

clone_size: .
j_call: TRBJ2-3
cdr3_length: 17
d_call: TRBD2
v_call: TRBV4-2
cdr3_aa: CASSHEGLAGDPDTQYF
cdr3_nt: TGTGCCAGCAGCCATGAAGGACTAGCGGGAGATCCAGATACGCAGTATTTT

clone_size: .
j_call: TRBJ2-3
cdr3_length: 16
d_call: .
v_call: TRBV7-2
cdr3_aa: CASSSSGGAGADTQYF
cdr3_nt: TGTGCCAGCAGCTCTTCGGGCGGGGCCGGTGCAGATACGCAGTATTTT

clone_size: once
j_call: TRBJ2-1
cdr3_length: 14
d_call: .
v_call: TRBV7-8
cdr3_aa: CASSSRDFYNEQFF
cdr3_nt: TGTGCCAGCAGCTCCCGGGACTTTTACAATGAGCAGTTCTTC

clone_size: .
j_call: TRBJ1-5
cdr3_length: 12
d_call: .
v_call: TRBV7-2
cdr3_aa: CASSFSGQPQHF
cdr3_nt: TGTGCCAGCAGCTTCAGTGGTCAGCCCCAGCATTTT

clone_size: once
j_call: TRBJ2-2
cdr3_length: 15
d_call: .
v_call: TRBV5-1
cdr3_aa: CASSASLEGTGELFF
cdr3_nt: TGCGCCAGCTCTGCTTCTCTGGAGGGCACCGGGGAGCTGTTTTTT

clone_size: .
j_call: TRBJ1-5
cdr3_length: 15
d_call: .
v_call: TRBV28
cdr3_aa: CASSQGGARNQPQHF
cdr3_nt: TGTGCCAGCAGTCAAGGTGGGGCCCGGAATCAGCCCCAGCATTTT

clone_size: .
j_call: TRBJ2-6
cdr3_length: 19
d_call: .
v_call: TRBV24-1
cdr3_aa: CATSDSRDGKRSGANVLTF
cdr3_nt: TGTGCCACCAGTGATTCGCGGGACGGGAAACGCTCTGGGGCCAACGTCCTGACTTTC

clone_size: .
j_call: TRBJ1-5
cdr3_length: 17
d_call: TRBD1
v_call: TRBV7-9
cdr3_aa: CASSSWSGQEKNQPQHF
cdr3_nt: TGTGCCAGCAGCTCCTGGTCGGGACAGGAGAAAAATCAGCCCCAGCATTTT

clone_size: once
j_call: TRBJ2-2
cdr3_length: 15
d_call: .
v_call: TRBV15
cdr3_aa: CATSRDLTNTGELFF
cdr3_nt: TGTGCCACCAGCAGAGATCTAACGAACACCGGGGAGCTGTTTTTT

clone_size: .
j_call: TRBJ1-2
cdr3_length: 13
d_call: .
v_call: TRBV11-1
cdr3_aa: CASSPNRDRGYTF
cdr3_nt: TGTGCCAGCAGCCCGAACAGGGACCGGGGCTACACCTTC

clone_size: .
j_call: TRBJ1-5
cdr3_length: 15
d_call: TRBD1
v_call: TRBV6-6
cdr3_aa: CASSTDRGNSQPQHF
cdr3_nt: TGTGCCAGCAGTACTGACAGGGGCAACAGTCAGCCCCAGCATTTT

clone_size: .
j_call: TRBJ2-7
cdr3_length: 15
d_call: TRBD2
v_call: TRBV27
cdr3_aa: CASSPGTSGVYEQYF
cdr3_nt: TGTGCCAGCAGCCCTGGGACTAGCGGAGTCTACGAGCAGTACTTC

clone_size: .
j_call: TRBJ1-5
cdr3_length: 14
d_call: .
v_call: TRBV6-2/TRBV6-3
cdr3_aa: CASSYGQSNQPQHF
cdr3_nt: TGTGCCAGCAGTTATGGGCAGAGCAATCAGCCCCAGCATTTT

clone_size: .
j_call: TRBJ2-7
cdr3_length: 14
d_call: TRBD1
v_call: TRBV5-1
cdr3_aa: CASSKRTGVYEQYF
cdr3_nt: TGCGCCAGCAGCAAACGGACAGGGGTGTACGAGCAGTACTTC

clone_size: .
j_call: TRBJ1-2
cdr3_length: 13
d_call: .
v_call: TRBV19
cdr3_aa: CASSIGQGRGYTF
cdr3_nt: TGTGCCAGTAGTATCGGGCAGGGAAGGGGCTACACCTTC

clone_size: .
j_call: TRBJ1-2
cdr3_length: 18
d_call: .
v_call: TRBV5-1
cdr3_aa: CASSLGTPGTGANYGYTF
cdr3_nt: TGCGCCAGCAGCTTGGGAACCCCAGGGACGGGAGCTAACTATGGCTACACCTTC

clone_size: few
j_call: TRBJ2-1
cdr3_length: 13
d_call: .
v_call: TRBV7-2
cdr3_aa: CASSPRRLGEQFF
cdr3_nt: TGTGCCAGCAGCCCTAGGAGGCTAGGGGAGCAGTTCTTC

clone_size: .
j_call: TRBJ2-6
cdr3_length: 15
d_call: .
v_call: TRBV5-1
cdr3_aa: CASSPTLAGANVLTF
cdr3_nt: TGCGCCAGCAGCCCAACCCTAGCTGGGGCCAACGTCCTGACTTTC

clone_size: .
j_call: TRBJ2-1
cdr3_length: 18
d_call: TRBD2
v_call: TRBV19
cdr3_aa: CASSPRVGLAGGLNEQFF
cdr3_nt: TGTGCCAGTAGTCCACGGGTCGGACTAGCGGGAGGTTTGAATGAGCAGTTCTTC

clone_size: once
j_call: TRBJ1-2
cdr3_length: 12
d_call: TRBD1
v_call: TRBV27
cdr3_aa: CAKGQIYYGYTF
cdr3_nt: TGTGCCAAGGGACAGATCTACTATGGCTACACCTTC

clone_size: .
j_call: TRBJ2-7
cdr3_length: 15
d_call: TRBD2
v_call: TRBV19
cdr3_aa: CASSIKSGEVYEQYF
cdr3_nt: TGTGCCAGTAGTATTAAGAGCGGGGAGGTCTACGAGCAGTACTTC

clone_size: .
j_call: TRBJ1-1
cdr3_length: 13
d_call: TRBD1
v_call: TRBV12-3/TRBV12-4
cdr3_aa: CASSSGGLTEAFF
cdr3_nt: TGTGCCAGCAGTTCAGGGGGGCTCACTGAAGCTTTCTTT

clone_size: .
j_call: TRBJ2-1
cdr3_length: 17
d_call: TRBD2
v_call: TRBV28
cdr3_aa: CASSLRPLVAGNNEQFF
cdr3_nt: TGTGCCAGCAGTTTAAGGCCCTTGGTAGCGGGAAATAATGAGCAGTTCTTC

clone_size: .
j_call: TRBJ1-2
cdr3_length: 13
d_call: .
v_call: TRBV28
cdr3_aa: CASSPTRNYGYTF
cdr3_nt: TGTGCCAGCAGTCCGACACGTAACTATGGCTACACCTTC

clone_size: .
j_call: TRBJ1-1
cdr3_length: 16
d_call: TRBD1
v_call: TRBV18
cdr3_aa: CASSPQTAGQSLGAFF
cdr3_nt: TGTGCCAGCTCACCGCAGACGGCGGGACAGTCTTTGGGGGCTTTCTTT

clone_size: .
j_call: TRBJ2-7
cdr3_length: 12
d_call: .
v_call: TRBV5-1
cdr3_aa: CASSRTDNEQYF
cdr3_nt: TGCGCCAGCAGCCGGACGGACAACGAGCAGTACTTC

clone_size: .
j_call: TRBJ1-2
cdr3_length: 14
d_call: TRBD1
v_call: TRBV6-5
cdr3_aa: CASSYSRQGSGYTF
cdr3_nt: TGTGCCAGCAGTTACTCGAGACAGGGGTCGGGCTACACCTTC

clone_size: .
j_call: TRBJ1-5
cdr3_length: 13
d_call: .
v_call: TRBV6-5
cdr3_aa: CASSTGGNQPQHF
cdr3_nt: TGTGCCAGCAGTACCGGGGGCAATCAGCCCCAGCATTTT

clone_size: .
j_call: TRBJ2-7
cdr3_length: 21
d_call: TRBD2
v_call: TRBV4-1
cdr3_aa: CASSLSIQDGFGGGVFYEQYF
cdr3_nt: TGCGCCAGCAGTCTATCTATCCAGGACGGGTTTGGGGGAGGGGTATTCTACGAGCAGTACTTC

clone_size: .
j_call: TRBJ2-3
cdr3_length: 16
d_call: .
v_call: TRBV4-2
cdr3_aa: CASSQVSQEFTDTQYF
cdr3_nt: TGTGCCAGCAGCCAAGTGTCTCAGGAATTCACAGATACGCAGTATTTT

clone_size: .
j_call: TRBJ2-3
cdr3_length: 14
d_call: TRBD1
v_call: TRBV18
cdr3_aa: CASSPDRGSDTQYF
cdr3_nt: TGTGCCAGCTCACCAGACAGGGGGTCGGATACGCAGTATTTT

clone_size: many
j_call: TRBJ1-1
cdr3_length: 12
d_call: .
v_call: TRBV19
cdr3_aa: CASSNRGVGAFF
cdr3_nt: TGTGCCAGTAGCAACCGCGGGGTTGGAGCTTTCTTT

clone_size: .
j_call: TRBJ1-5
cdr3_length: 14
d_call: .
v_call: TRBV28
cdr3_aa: CASSLDLQGQPQHF
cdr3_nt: TGTGCCAGCAGCCTTGATCTGCAGGGACAGCCCCAGCATTTT

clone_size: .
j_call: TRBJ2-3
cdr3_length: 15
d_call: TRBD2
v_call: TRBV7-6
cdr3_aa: CASRPTSGLADTQYF
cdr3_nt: TGTGCCAGCAGACCGACTAGCGGGCTGGCAGATACGCAGTATTTT

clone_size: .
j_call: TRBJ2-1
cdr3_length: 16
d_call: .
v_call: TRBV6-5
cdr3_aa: CASSYSGLSSYNEQFF
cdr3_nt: TGTGCCAGCAGTTACTCTGGGCTAAGCTCCTACAATGAGCAGTTCTTC

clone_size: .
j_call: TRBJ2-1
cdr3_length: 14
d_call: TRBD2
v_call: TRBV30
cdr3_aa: CASQRGLAGTEQFF
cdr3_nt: TGTGCCTCCCAGAGGGGACTAGCGGGAACGGAGCAGTTCTTC

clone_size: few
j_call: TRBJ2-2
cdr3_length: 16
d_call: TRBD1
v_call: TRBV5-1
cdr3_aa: CASSVGTGGITGELFF
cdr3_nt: TGCGCCAGCAGCGTCGGGACAGGTGGTATCACCGGGGAGCTGTTTTTT

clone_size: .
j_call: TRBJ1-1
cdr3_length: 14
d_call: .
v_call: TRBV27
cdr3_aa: CASSHRETNTEAFF
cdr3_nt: TGTGCCAGCAGCCACAGGGAAACCAACACTGAAGCTTTCTTT

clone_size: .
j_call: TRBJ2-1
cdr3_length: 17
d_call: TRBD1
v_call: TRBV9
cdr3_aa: CATSISPPDRRCREQFF
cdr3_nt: TGTGCCACTTCAATTTCTCCTCCGGACAGGAGGTGTCGTGAGCAGTTCTTC

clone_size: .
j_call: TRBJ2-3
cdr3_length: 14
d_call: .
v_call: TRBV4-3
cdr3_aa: CASSQRGKKDTQYF
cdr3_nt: TGCGCCAGCAGCCAACGCGGGAAGAAAGATACGCAGTATTTT

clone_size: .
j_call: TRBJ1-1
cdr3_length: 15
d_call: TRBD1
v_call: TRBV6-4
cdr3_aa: CASSDSWDRGAEAFF
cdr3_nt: TGTGCCAGCAGTGACTCGTGGGACAGGGGTGCTGAAGCTTTCTTT

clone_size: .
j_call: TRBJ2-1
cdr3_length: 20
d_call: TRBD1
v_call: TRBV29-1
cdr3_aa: CSVEANRGWASQSSYNEQFF
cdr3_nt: TGCAGCGTTGAAGCTAACAGGGGATGGGCTAGCCAGAGCTCCTACAATGAGCAGTTCTTC

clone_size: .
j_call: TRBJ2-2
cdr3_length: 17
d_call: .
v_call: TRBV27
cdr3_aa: CASSLWAWTMNTGELFF
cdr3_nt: TGTGCCAGCAGTTTATGGGCGTGGACTATGAACACCGGGGAGCTGTTTTTT

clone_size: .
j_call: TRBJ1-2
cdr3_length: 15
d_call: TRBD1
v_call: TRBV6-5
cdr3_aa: CASTPNPGQIYGYTF
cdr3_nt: TGTGCCAGCACTCCCAACCCGGGACAGATCTATGGCTACACCTTC

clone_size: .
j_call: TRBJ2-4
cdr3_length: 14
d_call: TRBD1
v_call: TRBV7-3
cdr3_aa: CASSLERDRGIQYF
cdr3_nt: TGTGCCAGCAGCTTAGAGCGGGACAGGGGGATTCAGTACTTC

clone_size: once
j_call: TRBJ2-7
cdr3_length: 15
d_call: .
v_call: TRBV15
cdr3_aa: CATANERTGWGEQYF
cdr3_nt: TGTGCCACTGCGAACGAGAGAACAGGGTGGGGGGAGCAGTACTTC

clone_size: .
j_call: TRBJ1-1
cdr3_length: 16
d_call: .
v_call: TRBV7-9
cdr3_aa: CASSLALGLSYTEAFF
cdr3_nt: TGTGCCAGCAGCTTAGCACTGGGGCTGAGCTACACTGAAGCTTTCTTT

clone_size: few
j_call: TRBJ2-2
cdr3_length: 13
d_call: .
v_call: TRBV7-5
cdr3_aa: CARSFRPGGELFF
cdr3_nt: TGTGCCAGAAGCTTCCGTCCGGGGGGGGAGCTGTTTTTT

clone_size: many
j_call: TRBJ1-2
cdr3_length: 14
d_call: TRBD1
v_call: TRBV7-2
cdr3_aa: CASSPRGRDYGYTF
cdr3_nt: TGTGCCAGCAGCCCCAGGGGGCGCGACTATGGCTACACCTTC

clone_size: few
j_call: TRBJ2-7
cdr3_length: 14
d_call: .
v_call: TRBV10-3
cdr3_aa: CAISESDTPYEQYF
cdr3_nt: TGTGCCATCAGTGAGTCCGACACCCCCTACGAGCAGTACTTC